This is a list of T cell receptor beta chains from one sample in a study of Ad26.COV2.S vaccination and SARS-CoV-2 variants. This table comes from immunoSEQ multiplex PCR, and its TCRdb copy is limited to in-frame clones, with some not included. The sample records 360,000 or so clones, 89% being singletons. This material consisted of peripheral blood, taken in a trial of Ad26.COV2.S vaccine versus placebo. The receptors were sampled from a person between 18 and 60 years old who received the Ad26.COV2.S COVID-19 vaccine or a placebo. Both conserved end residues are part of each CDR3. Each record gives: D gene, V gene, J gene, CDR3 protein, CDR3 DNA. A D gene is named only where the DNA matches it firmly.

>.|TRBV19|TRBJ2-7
CASSPRIFASYEQYF
TGTGCCAGTAGTCCCCGGATCTTCGCGTCCTACGAGCAGTACTTC
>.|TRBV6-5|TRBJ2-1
CASAPEAATYNEQFF
TGTGCCAGCGCCCCCGAGGCGGCTACCTACAATGAGCAGTTCTTC
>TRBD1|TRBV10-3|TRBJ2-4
CAISESKGALTDIQYF
TGTGCCATCAGTGAGTCAAAGGGGGCGCTTACAGACATTCAGTACTTC
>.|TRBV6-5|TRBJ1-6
CASTAGKTSPLHF
TGTGCCAGCACAGCCGGGAAAACTTCACCCCTCCACTTT
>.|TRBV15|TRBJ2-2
CATSRPTGPGELFF
TGTGCCACCAGCAGGCCTACAGGGCCCGGGGAGCTGTTTTTT
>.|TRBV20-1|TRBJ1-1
CRGPTTTEAFF
TGCAGGGGGCCCACGACCACTGAAGCTTTCTTT
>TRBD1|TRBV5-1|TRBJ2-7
CASSLYSGQPYEQYF
TGCGCCAGCAGCCTATACTCGGGACAGCCCTACGAGCAGTACTTC
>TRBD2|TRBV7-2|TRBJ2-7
CASSMGTSYEQYF
TGTGCCAGCAGCATGGGGACTAGCTACGAGCAGTACTTC
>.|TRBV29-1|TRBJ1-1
CSVAQLLGTEAFF
TGCAGCGTTGCACAGCTCTTAGGAACTGAAGCTTTCTTT
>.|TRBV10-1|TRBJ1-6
CASTEQGNSPLHF
TGCGCCAGCACCGAACAGGGAAATTCACCCCTCCACTTT
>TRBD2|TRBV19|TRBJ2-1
CASKRRTSGYNEQFF
TGTGCCAGTAAACGGAGGACTAGCGGTTACAATGAGCAGTTCTTC
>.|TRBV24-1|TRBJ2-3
CATSDRSPDRVGDTQYF
TGTGCCACCAGTGACCGATCTCCTGACAGAGTTGGGGATACGCAGTATTTT